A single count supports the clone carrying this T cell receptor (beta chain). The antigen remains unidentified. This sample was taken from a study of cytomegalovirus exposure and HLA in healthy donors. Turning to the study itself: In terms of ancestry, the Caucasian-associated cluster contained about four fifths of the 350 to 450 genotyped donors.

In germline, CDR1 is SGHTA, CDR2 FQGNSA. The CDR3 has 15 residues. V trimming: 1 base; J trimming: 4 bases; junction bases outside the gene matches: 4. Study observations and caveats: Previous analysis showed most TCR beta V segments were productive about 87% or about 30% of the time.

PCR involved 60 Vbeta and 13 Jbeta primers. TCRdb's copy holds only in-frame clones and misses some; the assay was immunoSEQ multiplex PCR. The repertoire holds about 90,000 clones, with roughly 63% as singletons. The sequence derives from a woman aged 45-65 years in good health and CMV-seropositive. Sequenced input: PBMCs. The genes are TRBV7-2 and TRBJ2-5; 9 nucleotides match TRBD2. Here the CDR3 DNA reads TGTGCCAGCAGCTTAGGACTAGCGGAGATAGAGACCCAGTACTTC. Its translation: CASSLGLAEIETQYF.